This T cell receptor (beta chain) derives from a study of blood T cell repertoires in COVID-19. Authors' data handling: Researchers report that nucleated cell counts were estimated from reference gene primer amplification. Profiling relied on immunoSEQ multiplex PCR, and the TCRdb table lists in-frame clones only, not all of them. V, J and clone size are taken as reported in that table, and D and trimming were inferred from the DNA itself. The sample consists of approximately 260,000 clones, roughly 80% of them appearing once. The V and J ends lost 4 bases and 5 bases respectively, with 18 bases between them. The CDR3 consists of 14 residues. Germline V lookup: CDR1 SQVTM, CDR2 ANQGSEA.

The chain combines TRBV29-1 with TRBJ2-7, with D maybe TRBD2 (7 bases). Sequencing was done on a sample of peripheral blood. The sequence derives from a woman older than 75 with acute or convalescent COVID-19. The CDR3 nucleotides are TGCAGCGTTGGGGAGGGGGAGTTAATAGACGAGCAGTACTTC. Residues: CSVGEGELIDEQYF.